Below, 31 T cell receptor beta chains from the same sample are listed, as sequenced in a study of technical replicates of blood from a few donors. The data were produced by immunoSEQ multiplex PCR, yet TCRdb's version contains in-frame clones alone and is incomplete. The repertoire holds some 82,000 clones, over 90% seen once, with roughly 0.4% in the top ten. Sequencing was performed on T cells isolated from PBMCs. The receptor set was obtained from a human donor in good health.

V gene TRBV6-5 combines with J gene TRBJ2-1; 7 nucleotides agree with TRBD2. Germline CDR1 is MNHEY and CDR2 is SVGAGI. The CDR3 has 16 residues. Losses at the gene ends were 2 bases for V and 6 bases for J; bases not matched to a gene: 10. For the CDR3, the DNA is TGTGCCAGCAGTTACCTAGCGGAGAAATTTACCAATGAGCAGTTCTTC. It yields the protein CASSYLAEKFTNEQFF.

The chain recombines TRBV10-3 with TRBJ2-7; 10 positions agree with TRBD1. From germline, CDR1 is ENHRY and CDR2 SYGVKD. Trimming took 11 bases from V and 6 from J; bases not matched to a gene: 10. The CDR3 totals 13 residues. The CDR3 sequence is CAANRDRGSEQYF. The CDR3, as DNA: TGTGCCGCGAACCGGGACAGGGGATCCGAGCAGTACTTC.

This chain joins TRBV2 and TRBJ2-1, with 9 bases matching TRBD1. There are 14 residues in the CDR3. CDR1 and CDR2 (germline): SNHLY, FYNNEI. J was trimmed by 7 bases and V by 6 bases; bases with no gene match: 7. The CDR3 region is CASRGQGWRNEQFF. The DNA of the CDR3 is TGTGCCAGCAGGGGACAGGGCTGGAGGAATGAGCAGTTCTTC.

The chain's CDR3 is CASSLDRGNEQYF. The CDR3 coding sequence is TGCGCCAGCAGCTTGGATAGGGGCAACGAGCAGTACTTC. V is TRBV5-1 and J is TRBJ2-7; possible D gene TRBD1, 5 bases. Germline assignment: CDR1 SGHRS and CDR2 YFSETQ. V lost 0 bases and J lost 5, with 9 bases in between. The CDR3 has 13 residues.

The V gene is TRBV4-1, the J gene TRBJ2-5; 14 bases line up with TRBD2. CDR1 MGHRA and CDR2 YSYEKL come from the germline V gene. The CDR3 runs to 19 residues. After removal of 2 bases from V and 2 bases from J, the junction contained 10 bases not matched to a gene. The CDR3 loop is CASSQSGTSGRGGQETQYF. In DNA form, the CDR3 reads TGCGCCAGCAGCCAATCCGGGACTAGCGGGAGAGGGGGGCAAGAGACCCAGTACTTC.

The J gene is TRBJ2-1, the V gene TRBV7-2; weak D call: TRBD2 (6 bases). The V gene's germline CDR1 is SGHTA and CDR2 FQGNSA. Trimming shortened V by 3 bases and J by 2 bases, and 17 bases separated the two germline ends. This CDR3 contains 17 residues. In DNA form, the CDR3 reads TGTGCCAGCAGCTTGATAATAGCGGTAACGGCCTACAATGAGCAGTTCTTC. Amino acid sequence: CASSLIIAVTAYNEQFF.

In its sample, this clone was seen once. V gene TRBV30 combines with J gene TRBJ2-7, with 7 nucleotides matching TRBD2. This CDR3 is 13 amino acids long. The germline gives CDR1 GTSNPN, CDR2 SVGIG (reference sequence). V trimming: 3 bases; J trimming: 0 bases; junction bases outside the gene matches: 2. The DNA for the CDR3 is TGTGCCTGGAGAAGCGGGACCTCCTACGAGCAGTACTTC. Translation gives CAWRSGTSYEQYF.

V is TRBV6-1 and J is TRBJ1-5; D may be TRBD1 (6 bases). The V end was cut by 7 bases, the J end by 2 bases, with 12 bases between. Looked up from germline, CDR1 is MNHNS and CDR2 is SASEGT. CDR3 length: 14 residues. CDR3: CASNQGFRNQPQHF. CDR3 nucleotide sequence: TGTGCCAGCAATCAGGGGTTTCGCAATCAGCCCCAGCATTTT.

For the CDR3, the DNA is TGTGCCTGGAACCCGGACAGGGGGACCTACGAGCAGTACTTC. Translating it yields CAWNPDRGTYEQYF. The chain has TRBV30 and TRBJ2-7; the match to TRBD1 covers 10 bases. The CDR3 runs to 14 residues. V was clipped by 4 bases and J by 2 bases; unmatched bases: 5. CDR1 and CDR2 (germline): GTSNPN, SVGIG (reference sequence).

J is TRBJ1-2 and V is TRBV6-5; D not resolved. CDR1 and CDR2 (germline): MNHEY, SVGAGI. The CDR3 totals 13 residues. The V and J ends lost 4 bases and 2 bases respectively, with 8 bases between them. The CDR3: CASSSGENYGYTF. The CDR3 DNA follows: TGTGCCAGCAGTTCCGGGGAGAACTATGGCTACACCTTC.

This clone has more than one count but fewer than ten. The chain combines TRBV12-5 with TRBJ1-5; D is uncertain. V lost 2 bases and J lost 6, with 8 bases in between. Germline CDR1 reads LGHNT; CDR2 reads FRNRAP. The CDR3 is made up of 13 amino acids. The CDR3 reads CASGLTVGQPQHF. CDR3 DNA: TGTGCTAGTGGTTTGACAGTCGGTCAGCCCCAGCATTTT.

This clone was detected once. This chain connects TRBV5-1 to TRBJ1-1; the match to TRBD1 covers 11 bases. The CDR3 runs to 16 residues. Germline V gene data show CDR1 as SGHRS and CDR2 as YFSETQ. J was trimmed by 2 bases and V by 1 base; bases with no gene match: 4. DNA of the CDR3: TGCGCCAGCAGCTTGACCGGGACAGGGGGAAACACTGAAGCTTTCTTT. Amino acid sequence: CASSLTGTGGNTEAFF.

The CDR3 loop is CASSRTGGPADTQYF. Here the CDR3 DNA reads TGTGCCAGCAGCCGGACAGGGGGCCCGGCAGATACGCAGTATTTT. V usage is TRBV7-8 and J usage is TRBJ2-3; 11 bases align to TRBD1. The CDR3 runs to 15 residues. V shed 5 bases, J shed 4 bases, and the junction held 5 bases outside the gene matches. CDR1 is SGHVS and CDR2 is FQNEAQ in the germline V gene.

The chain is built from TRBV6-5 and TRBJ2-5, with D maybe TRBD1 (6 bases). Germline V gene lookup returns CDR1 MNHEY and CDR2 SVGAGI. The V and J ends lost 2 bases and 7 bases respectively, with 11 bases between them. This CDR3 spans 13 amino acids. CDR3 in amino acids: CASSYAGEWTQYF. In DNA form, the CDR3 reads TGTGCCAGCAGTTACGCAGGGGAGTGGACCCAGTACTTC.

This chain links TRBV6-5 with TRBJ2-2; 8 bases align to TRBD2. Germline V gene sequence: CDR1 MNHEY, CDR2 SVGAGI. Losses at the gene ends were 5 bases for V and 7 bases for J; bases not matched to a gene: 9. The CDR3 runs 15 residues. Here the CDR3 DNA reads TGTGCCAGCAGTCTGAGCGGGAGAGGGATCGGGGAGCTGTTTTTT. This translates into CASSLSGRGIGELFF.

V and J are TRBV13 and TRBJ2-3; TRBD2 aligns across 10 bases. Unmatched junction bases numbered 5, after V lost 5 bases and J lost 6 bases. Germline CDR1 and CDR2: PRHDT and FYEKMQ (reference sequence). The CDR3 totals 14 residues. The CDR3 here is CASSRASGSDTQYF. In DNA, the CDR3 is TGTGCCAGCAGCCGGGCTAGCGGGAGTGATACGCAGTATTTT. The whole variable domain, filled in from reference TRBV13 and TRBJ2-3, reads AAGVIQSPRHLIKEKRETATLKCYPIPRHDTVYWYQQGPGQDPQFLISFYEKMQSDKGSIPDRFSAQQFSDYHSELNMSSLELGDSALYFCASSRASGSDTQYFGPGTRLTVL.

This clone occurred once. The gene calls are TRBV6-5 and TRBJ2-5; 8 bases map to TRBD2. CDR1 MNHEY and CDR2 SVGAGI come from the germline V gene. The CDR3 contains 14 residues. The V segment lost 5 bases and the J segment 5 bases; nucleotides outside the gene matches: 7. In DNA form, the CDR3 reads TGTGCCAGCAGTCTCCGCGGCGGGAGGGAGACCCAGTACTTC. Amino acids: CASSLRGGRETQYF.

The V gene is TRBV7-2, the J gene TRBJ2-2; 9 nucleotides align to TRBD2. Germline V gene data show CDR1 as SGHTA and CDR2 as FQGNSA. The CDR3 covers 15 residues. V shed 5 bases and J 8 bases; nucleotides not matched to a gene: 9. The CDR3 DNA reads as TGTGCCAGCAGCCAAACGGCGAGCGGGAGGGGGGAGCTGTTTTTT. Translated: CASSQTASGRGELFF.

This clone was counted a few times. The chain employs TRBV4-2 and TRBJ1-5, with 8 nucleotides matching TRBD1. Per germline, CDR1 LGHNA and CDR2 YNFKEQ. V shed 0 bases, J shed 2 bases, and the junction held 3 bases outside the gene matches. This CDR3 is 16 amino acids long. The CDR3 region has the DNA TGTGCCAGCAGCCAAGATAAGACAGGGGGCAATCAGCCCCAGCATTTT. Translation gives CASSQDKTGGNQPQHF.

The V and J genes are TRBV19 and TRBJ1-5, with D tentatively TRBD1 (6 bases). Germline V gene data show CDR1 as LNHDA and CDR2 as SQIVND (reference sequence). V was pared by 4 bases and J by 6 bases, with 13 bases between. The CDR3 is 14 amino acids. CDR3 in DNA: TGTGCCAGTAGTAACAGGGAAGTCGGTCAGCCCCAGCATTTT. The encoded protein is CASSNREVGQPQHF.

The chain joins TRBV28 to TRBJ2-7; D not certain. The germline V and J ends were trimmed by 1 base and 5 bases, with 12 bases remaining between them. This CDR3 has 14 amino acids. In germline, CDR1 is MDHEN, CDR2 SYDVKM. CDR3 region: CASSLSLSGNEQYF. The CDR3 bases are TGTGCCAGCAGTTTATCCCTTTCAGGAAACGAGCAGTACTTC.

V is TRBV7-9 and J is TRBJ2-5, with a possible D match to TRBD1 (6 bases). V shed 2 bases and J shed 2 bases, with 9 bases lying between them. The germline V gene has CDR1 SEHNR and CDR2 FQNEAQ (reference sequence). The CDR3 is made up of 14 amino acids. The CDR3 spells CASSLRDRQETQYF. As DNA, the CDR3 is TGTGCCAGCAGCTTACGAGACAGGCAAGAGACCCAGTACTTC. Full variable domain (remainder filled in from reference TRBV7-9 and TRBJ2-5): DTGVSQNPRHKITKRGQNVTFRCDPISEHNRLYWYRQTLGQGPEFLTYFQNEAQLEKSRLLSDRFSAERPKGSFSTLEIQRTEQGDSAMYLCASSLRDRQETQYFGPGTRLLVL.

This sequence joins TRBV29-1 and TRBJ2-7; the D is unclear. CDR1 SQVTM and CDR2 ANQGSEA come from the germline V gene. This CDR3 has 11 residues. V lost 4 bases and J 3 bases, leaving 7 bases between the germline ends. CDR3 in amino acids: CSVVERYEQYF. Here the CDR3 DNA reads TGCAGCGTTGTAGAGCGCTACGAGCAGTACTTC.

The chain uses TRBV12-5 and TRBJ1-1, with D hard to call. Per germline, CDR1 LGHNT and CDR2 FRNRAP. V gave up 0 bases and J gave up 8 bases, with 7 bases separating them. This CDR3 contains 12 residues. The chain's CDR3 is CASGLVTGEAFF. In DNA, the CDR3 is TGTGCTAGTGGTTTGGTAACGGGGGAAGCTTTCTTT.

The chain links TRBV19 to TRBJ1-2; the match to TRBD1 covers 9 bases. CDR3 size: 14 residues. Per germline, CDR1 LNHDA and CDR2 SQIVND (reference sequence). V lost 6 bases to trimming and J lost 5 bases; unmatched junction nucleotides: 7. The CDR3 DNA reads as TGTGCCAGTAGGCCTCCAGGACAGGGGTATGGCTACACCTTC. It specifies CASRPPGQGYGYTF.

The chain carries TRBV9 and TRBJ2-3; 13 positions agree with TRBD2. This CDR3 contains 17 residues. Germline V lookup: CDR1 SGDLS, CDR2 YYNGEE. Germline trimming cut 3 bases from V and 2 bases from J; bases unmatched to any gene: 6. CDR3 protein: CASSAGLAGIFTDTQYF. The CDR3, as DNA: TGTGCCAGCAGCGCGGGACTAGCGGGAATTTTCACAGATACGCAGTATTTT.

This chain uses TRBV5-1 with TRBJ2-6; D is ambiguous. CDR1 is SGHRS and CDR2 is YFSETQ in the germline V gene. Trimming removed 0 bases from V and 0 bases from J, with 4 bases in between. CDR3 size: 15 residues. CDR3 residues: CASSLAGSGANVLTF. For the CDR3, the DNA is TGCGCCAGCAGCTTGGCAGGCTCTGGGGCCAACGTCCTGACTTTC.

In nucleotides, the CDR3 is TGTGCCAGCAGTCTTAGCAATCAGCCCCAGCATTTT. Translated: CASSLSNQPQHF. This chain uses TRBV7-9 with TRBJ1-5; D ambiguous. Germline lookup yields CDR1 SEHNR and CDR2 FQNEAQ (reference sequence). Trimming took 6 bases from V and 0 from J, leaving 3 bases between them. The CDR3 loop spans 12 amino acids.

The rearrangement links TRBV30 to TRBJ1-1, with TRBD1 identical over 7 bases. This CDR3 comprises 14 residues. Germline assignment: CDR1 GTSNPN and CDR2 SVGIG (reference sequence). V shed 1 base and J 1 base; nucleotides not matched to a gene: 3. The CDR3 is CAWSDWDRNTEAFF. CDR3 bases: TGTGCCTGGAGTGACTGGGACAGGAACACTGAAGCTTTCTTT.

CDR3: CASRGHLNTEAFF. Written as DNA, the CDR3 is TGTGCCAGCAGGGGACATCTGAACACTGAAGCTTTCTTT. The J gene is TRBJ1-1, the V gene TRBV6-5, with a possible D match to TRBD1 (6 bases). Per germline, CDR1 MNHEY and CDR2 SVGAGI. This CDR3 has 13 amino acids. Deletions cut 6 bases from V and 0 bases from J, with 8 bases between.

This rearrangement joins TRBV4-1 to TRBJ2-7; tentative D call: TRBD2 (6 bases). V shed 2 bases and J shed 3 bases, with 14 bases lying between them. The CDR3 is made up of 15 amino acids. Germline values: CDR1 MGHRA, CDR2 YSYEKL. The CDR3 DNA reads TGCGCCAGCAGCCAACAGTCGGGGGTTTTCTACGAGCAGTACTTC. Encoded protein: CASSQQSGVFYEQYF.